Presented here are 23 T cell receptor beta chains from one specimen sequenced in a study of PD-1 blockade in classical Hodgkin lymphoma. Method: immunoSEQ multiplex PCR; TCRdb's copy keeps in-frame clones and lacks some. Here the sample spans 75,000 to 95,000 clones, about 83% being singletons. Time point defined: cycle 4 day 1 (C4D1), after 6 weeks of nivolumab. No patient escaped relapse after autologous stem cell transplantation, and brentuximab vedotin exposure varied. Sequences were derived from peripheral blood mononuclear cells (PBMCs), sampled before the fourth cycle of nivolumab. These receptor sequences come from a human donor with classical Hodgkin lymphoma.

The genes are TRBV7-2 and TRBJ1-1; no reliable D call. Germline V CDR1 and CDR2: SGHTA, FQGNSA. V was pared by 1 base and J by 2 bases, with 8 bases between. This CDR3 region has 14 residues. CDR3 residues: CASSLVAGNTEAFF. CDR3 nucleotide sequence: TGTGCCAGCAGCTTAGTGGCGGGCAACACTGAAGCTTTCTTT.

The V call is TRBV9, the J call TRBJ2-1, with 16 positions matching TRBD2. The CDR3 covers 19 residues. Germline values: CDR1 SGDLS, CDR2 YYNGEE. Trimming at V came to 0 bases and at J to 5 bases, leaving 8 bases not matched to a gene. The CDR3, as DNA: TGTGCCAGCAGCGTAGAAGGGACTAGCGGGAGGGGACCACACAATGAGCAGTTCTTC. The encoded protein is CASSVEGTSGRGPHNEQFF.

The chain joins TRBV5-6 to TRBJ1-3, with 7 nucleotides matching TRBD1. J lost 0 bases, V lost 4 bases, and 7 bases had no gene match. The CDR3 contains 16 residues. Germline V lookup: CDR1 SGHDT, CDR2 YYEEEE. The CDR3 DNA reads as TGTGCCAGCAGCCTAGGACAGGCCGTCTCTGGAAACACCATATATTTT. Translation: CASSLGQAVSGNTIYF. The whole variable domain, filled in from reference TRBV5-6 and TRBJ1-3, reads DAGVTQSPTHLIKTRGQQVTLRCSPKSGHDTVSWYQQALGQGPQFIFQYYEEEERQRGNFPDRFSGHQFPNYSSELNVNALLLGDSALYLCASSLGQAVSGNTIYFGEGSWLTVV.

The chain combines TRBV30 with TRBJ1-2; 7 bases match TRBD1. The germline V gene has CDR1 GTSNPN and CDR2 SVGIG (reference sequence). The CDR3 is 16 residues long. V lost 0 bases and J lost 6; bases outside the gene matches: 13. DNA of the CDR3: TGTGCCTGGAGTGTACTTCGCTCCAGTCAGGGGGATGGCTACACCTTC. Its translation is CAWSVLRSSQGDGYTF.

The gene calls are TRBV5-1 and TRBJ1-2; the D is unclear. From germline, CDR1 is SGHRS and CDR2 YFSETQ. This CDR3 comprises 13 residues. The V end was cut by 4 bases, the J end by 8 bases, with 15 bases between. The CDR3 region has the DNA TGCGCCAGCAGCCTAACACGCTATGCCGGCTACACCTTC. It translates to CASSLTRYAGYTF.

In DNA, the CDR3 is TGTGCCACCAGCAGAGGGCCCACCGGGGGGGTCTACGAGCAGTACTTC. It is translated as CATSRGPTGGVYEQYF. This chain links TRBV15 with TRBJ2-7, with TRBD2 identical over 8 bases. J gave up 3 bases and V 1 base, and 8 bases lay outside the gene matches. The length of the CDR3 is 16 residues. Per the germline V gene, CDR1 is LNHNV and CDR2 is YYDKDF (reference sequence).

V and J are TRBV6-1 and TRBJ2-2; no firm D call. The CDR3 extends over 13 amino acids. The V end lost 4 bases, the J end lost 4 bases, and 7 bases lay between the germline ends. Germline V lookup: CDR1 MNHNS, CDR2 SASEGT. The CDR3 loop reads CASSVTTTGELFF. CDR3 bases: TGTGCCAGCAGTGTAACAACCACCGGGGAGCTGTTTTTT.

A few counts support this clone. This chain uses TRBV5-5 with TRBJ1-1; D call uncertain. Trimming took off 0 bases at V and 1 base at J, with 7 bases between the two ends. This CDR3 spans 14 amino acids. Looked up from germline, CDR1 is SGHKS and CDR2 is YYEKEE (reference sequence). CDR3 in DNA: TGTGCCAGCAGCTTGGAAGGGAGGAACACTGAAGCTTTCTTT. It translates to CASSLEGRNTEAFF.

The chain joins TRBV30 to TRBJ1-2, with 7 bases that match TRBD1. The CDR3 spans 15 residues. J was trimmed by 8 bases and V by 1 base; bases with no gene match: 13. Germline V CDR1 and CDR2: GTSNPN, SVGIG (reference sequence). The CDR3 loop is CAWSGTGADPAGYTF. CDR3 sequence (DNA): TGTGCCTGGAGTGGGACAGGTGCAGACCCCGCAGGCTACACCTTC.

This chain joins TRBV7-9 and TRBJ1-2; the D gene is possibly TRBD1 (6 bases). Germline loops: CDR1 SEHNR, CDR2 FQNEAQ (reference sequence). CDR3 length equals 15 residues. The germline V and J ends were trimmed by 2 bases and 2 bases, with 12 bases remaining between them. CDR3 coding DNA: TGTGCCAGCAGCTTAATGGGGGGCGCGAACTATGGCTACACCTTC. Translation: CASSLMGGANYGYTF.

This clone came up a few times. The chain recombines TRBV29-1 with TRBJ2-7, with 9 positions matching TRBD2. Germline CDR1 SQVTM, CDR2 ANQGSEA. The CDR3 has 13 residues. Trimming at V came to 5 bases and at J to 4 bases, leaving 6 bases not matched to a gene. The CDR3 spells CSVPTTSGYEQYF. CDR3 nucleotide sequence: TGCAGCGTTCCTACGACTAGCGGTTACGAGCAGTACTTC.

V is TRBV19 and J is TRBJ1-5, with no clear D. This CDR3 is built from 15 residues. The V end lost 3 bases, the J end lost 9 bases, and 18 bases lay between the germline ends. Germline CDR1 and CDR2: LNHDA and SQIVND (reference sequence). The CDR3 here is CASSILAAPDRPQHF. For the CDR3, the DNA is TGTGCCAGTAGTATCTTGGCAGCTCCCGATCGGCCCCAGCATTTT.

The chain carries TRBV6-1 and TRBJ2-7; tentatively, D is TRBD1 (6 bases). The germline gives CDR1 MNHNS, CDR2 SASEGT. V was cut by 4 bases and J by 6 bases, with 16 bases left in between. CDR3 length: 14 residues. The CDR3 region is CASSAVGAPGEQYF. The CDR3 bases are TGTGCCAGCAGTGCAGTGGGGGCGCCGGGCGAGCAGTACTTC.

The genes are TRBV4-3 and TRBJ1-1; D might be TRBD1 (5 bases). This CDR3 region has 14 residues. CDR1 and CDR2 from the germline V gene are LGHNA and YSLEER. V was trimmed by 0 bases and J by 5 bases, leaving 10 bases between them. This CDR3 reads CASSQDAGLTEAFF. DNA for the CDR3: TGCGCCAGCAGCCAAGATGCAGGGTTGACTGAAGCTTTCTTT.

CDR3 residues: CASSRLSLGNEQFF. The CDR3 nucleotides are TGTGCCAGTAGTCGCCTCAGTCTAGGCAATGAGCAGTTCTTC. The chain recombines TRBV19 with TRBJ2-1; D unclear. Looked up from germline, CDR1 is LNHDA and CDR2 is SQIVND (reference sequence). V was pared by 5 bases and J by 6 bases, with 14 bases between. CDR3 length: 14 residues.

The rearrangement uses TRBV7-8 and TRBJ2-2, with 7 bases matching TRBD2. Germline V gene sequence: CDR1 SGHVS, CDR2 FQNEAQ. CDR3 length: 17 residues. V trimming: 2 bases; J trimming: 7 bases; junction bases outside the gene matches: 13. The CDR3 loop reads CASSLLPGVAGFGELFF. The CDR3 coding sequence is TGTGCCAGCAGCTTATTGCCTGGGGTAGCGGGCTTCGGGGAGCTGTTTTTT.

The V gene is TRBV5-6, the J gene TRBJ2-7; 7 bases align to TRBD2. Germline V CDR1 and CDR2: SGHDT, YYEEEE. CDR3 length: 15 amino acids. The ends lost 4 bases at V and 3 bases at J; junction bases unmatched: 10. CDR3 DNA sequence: TGTGCCAGCAGCCCTGGGAGGGTCCTCCTCTACGAGCAGTACTTC. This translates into CASSPGRVLLYEQYF.

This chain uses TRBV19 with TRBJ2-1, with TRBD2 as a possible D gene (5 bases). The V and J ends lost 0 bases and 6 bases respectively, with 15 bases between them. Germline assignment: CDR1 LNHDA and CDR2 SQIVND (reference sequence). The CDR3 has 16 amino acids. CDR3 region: CASSIDRSSFRNEQFF. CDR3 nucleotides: TGTGCCAGTAGTATAGATCGATCTAGCTTCCGCAATGAGCAGTTCTTC.

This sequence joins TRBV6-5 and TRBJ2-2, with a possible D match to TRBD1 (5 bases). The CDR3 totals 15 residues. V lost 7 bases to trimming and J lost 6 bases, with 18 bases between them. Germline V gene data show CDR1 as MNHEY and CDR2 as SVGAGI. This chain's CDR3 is CASTRATALAGELFF. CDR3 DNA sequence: TGTGCCAGCACACGGGCGACAGCCCTCGCCGGGGAGCTGTTTTTT.

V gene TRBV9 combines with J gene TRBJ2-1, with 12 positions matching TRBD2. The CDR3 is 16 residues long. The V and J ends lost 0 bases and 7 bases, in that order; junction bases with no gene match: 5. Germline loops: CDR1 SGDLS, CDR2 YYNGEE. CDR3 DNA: TGTGCCAGCAGCGTAGGACTAGCGGGAGAGGGTAATGAGCAGTTCTTC. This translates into CASSVGLAGEGNEQFF.

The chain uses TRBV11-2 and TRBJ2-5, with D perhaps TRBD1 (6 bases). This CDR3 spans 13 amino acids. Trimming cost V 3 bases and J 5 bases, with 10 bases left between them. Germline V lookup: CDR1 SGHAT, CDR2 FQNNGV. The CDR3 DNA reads TGTGCCAGCAGCTTCGGACAGAGGGAGACCCAGTACTTC. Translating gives CASSFGQRETQYF.

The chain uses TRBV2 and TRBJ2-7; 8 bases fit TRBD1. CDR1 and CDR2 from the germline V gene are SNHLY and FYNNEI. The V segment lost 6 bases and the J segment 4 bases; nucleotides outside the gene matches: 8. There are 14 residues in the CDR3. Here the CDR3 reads CASSDTQGAYEQYF. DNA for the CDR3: TGTGCCAGCAGCGACACCCAGGGGGCGTACGAGCAGTACTTC.

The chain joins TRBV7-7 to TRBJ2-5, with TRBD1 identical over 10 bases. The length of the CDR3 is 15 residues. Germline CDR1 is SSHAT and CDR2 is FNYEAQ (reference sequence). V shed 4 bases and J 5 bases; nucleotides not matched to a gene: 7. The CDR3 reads CASSSDRGWAETQYF. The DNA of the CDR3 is TGTGCCAGCAGCTCGGACAGGGGGTGGGCCGAGACCCAGTACTTC.